This TCR beta chain is drawn from a study of shared clonotypes between healthy human individuals. About the study: CD4 naive cells filled three plates per donor, CD4 memory three, CD8 naive two and CD8 memory one.

The study's findings and limits: Genetic and exposure-history diversity was limited by the small donor number. Among donors, clonotype sharing was expected to be affected by sequencing depth.

As regards this clone: Its antigen is still unknown.

The protocol was immunoSEQ multiplex PCR, while the TCRdb copy is restricted to in-frame clones and leaves out a portion. The sample consists of over a million clones, 95% to 99% of them appearing once. There were only Caucasian adults among the donors, and all lived in Nashville, Tennessee. The CDR3 sequence is 13 residues long. V was pared by 5 bases and J by 1 base, with 8 bases between. From germline, CDR1 is MNHEY and CDR2 SMNVEV (reference sequence). The TCR originated in a man aged 30-40 years in good health. The specimen was naive CD4+ T cells sorted from blood. Subset denoted: CD45RA+ positively selected. The V gene is TRBV27, the J gene TRBJ1-2, with D possibly being TRBD1 (6 bases). The CDR3 reads CASSPQGNYGYTF. Written as DNA, the CDR3 is TGTGCCAGCAGTCCACAGGGTAACTATGGCTACACCTTC.